This TCR beta chain is drawn from a study of T cell repertoires in MIS-A myocarditis (dated by TCRdb to between 2021 and 2024). TCRbeta CDR3 regions were amplified by the immunoSEQ bias-controlled multiplex PCR and were subjected to high-throughput sequencing. The study's processing was this. CDR3 sequences were collapsed and filtered with the immunoSEQ vendor pipeline, and the abundance and frequency of each unique TCRbeta CDR3 were thereby quantified. CD-HIT clustered dominant CDR3 amino acid sequences with SARS-CoV-2-specific ImmuneCODE TCRbeta sequences at a 90% global sequence identity threshold. Clones were classed as hyperexpanded at frequencies of 0.1 to 1 and as large at frequencies of 0.01 to 0.1. The CDR3 amino acid sequences and the V and J gene assignments of the dominant clones were confirmed with MiXCR. The R stringdist package was used to compute Levenshtein distances between the patient clonotypes and the ImmuneCODE hits. The immuneACCESS repertoire file appears here via TCRdb, limited to in-frame rearrangements. These files lack a portion of the clones; in checked studies, under half of the deficit traces to unresolved V genes, and the cause of the others is not known. The V and J calls and clone size were taken over from that table, and D and trimming were inferred from the DNA. This sample gives 14,000 to 15,000 clones in total; around 69% of them show up just once. In total, the top ten clones hold about 60% of the sample.

From a lookup of the germline V gene, CDR1 and CDR2 are MNHNS and SASEGT. V loses 3 bases of germline sequence and J loses 5 bases, and the interval between the two ends is 10 bases. The CDR3 covers 13 residues, taking in both the cysteine and the phenylalanine. Only the CDR3 region is kept as DNA, spanning 39 bases read in frame from base 1. In regard to this clone: Which antigen it targets is not known. No clone much larger than this one lies a single base away; base qualities are absent.

The QIAamp DNA FFPE kit was used to extract genomic DNA from formalin-fixed paraffin-embedded autopsy tissue. This receptor chain uses TRBV6-1 and TRBJ1-1; TRBD1 is a weak D gene call, 5 bases matching. The source of this sequence is a man younger than 35 with fulminant myocarditis from multisystem inflammatory syndrome in adults (MIS-A) after COVID-19. Material for sequencing was left ventricle heart tissue obtained at autopsy. In light of the paper, this sample's cell subset or site label describes: cardiac tissue sample (left or right ventricle, interventricular septum, or pericardium). CDR3 protein: CASSDRGRTEAFF. At the DNA level, the sequence is TGTGCCAGCAGTGATAGGGGCAGGACTGAAGCTTTCTTT.